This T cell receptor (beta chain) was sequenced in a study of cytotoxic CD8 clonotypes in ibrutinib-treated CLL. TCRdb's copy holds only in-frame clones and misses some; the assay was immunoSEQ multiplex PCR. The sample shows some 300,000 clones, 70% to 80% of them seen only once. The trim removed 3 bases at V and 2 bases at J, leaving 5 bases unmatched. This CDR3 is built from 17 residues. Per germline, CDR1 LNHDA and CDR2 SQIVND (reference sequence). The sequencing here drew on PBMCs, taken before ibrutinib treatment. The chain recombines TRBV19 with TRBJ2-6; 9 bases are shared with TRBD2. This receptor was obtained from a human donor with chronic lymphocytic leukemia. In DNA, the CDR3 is TGTGCCAGTAGTATTAGCGGGAGAGGGGCTGGGGCCAACGTCCTGACTTTC. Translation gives CASSISGRGAGANVLTF.